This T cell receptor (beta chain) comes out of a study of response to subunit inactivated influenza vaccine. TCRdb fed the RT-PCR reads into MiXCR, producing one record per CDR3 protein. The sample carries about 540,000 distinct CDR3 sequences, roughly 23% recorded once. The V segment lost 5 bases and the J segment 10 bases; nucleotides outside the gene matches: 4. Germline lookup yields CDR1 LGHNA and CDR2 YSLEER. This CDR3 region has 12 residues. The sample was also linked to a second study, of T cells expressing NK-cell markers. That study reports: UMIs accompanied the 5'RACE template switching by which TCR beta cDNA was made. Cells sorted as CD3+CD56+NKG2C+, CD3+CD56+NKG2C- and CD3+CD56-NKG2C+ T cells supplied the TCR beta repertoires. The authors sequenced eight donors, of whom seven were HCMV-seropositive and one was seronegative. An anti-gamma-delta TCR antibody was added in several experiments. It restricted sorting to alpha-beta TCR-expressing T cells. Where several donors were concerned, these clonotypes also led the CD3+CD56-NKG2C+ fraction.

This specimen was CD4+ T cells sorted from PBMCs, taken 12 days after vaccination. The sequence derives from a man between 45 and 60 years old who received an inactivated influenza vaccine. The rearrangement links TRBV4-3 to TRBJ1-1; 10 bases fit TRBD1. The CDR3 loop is CASSSGTGVAFF. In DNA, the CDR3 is TGCGCCAGCAGCTCTGGGACAGGGGTAGCTTTCTTT.